This section outlines one TCR beta chain sequence together with its context. V was cut by 1 base and J by 4 bases, with 8 bases left in between. CDR1 is SGHRS, CDR2 YFSETQ, per germline. This CDR3 region has 14 residues. The recovered donors of Cohort 3 showed two negative PCRs, clearance, or symptom resolution. Assay: immunoSEQ multiplex PCR; the TCRdb copy retains only in-frame clones and omits some. The data show roughly 500,000 clones, roughly 88% seen once. These data come from a study of blood T cell repertoires in COVID-19. The source of this sequence is a woman in her thirties or forties who had recovered from COVID-19. The sequenced sample was PBMCs or T cells enriched from blood (not recorded which). This sequence joins TRBV5-1 and TRBJ1-4; D possibly corresponds to TRBD1 (5 bases). The CDR3 reads CASSLLGLNEKLFF. CDR3 bases: TGCGCCAGCAGCTTGTTGGGACTTAATGAAAAACTGTTTTTT.